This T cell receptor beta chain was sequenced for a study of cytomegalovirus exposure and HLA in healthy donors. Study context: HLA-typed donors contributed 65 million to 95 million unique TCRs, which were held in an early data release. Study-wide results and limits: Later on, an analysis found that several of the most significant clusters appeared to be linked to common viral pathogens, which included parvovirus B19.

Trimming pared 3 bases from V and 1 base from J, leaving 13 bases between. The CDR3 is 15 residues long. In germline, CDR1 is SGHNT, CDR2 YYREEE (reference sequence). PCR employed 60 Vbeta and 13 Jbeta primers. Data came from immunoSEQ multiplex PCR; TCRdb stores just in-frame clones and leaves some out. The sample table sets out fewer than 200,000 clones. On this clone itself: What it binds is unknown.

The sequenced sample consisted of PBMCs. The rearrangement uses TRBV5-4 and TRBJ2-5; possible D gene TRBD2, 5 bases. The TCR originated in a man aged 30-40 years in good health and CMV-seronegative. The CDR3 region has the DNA TGTGCCAGCAGCTCGACCGGACTGGGCCAAGAGACCCAGTACTTC. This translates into CASSSTGLGQETQYF.